This TCR beta chain stems from a study of cytomegalovirus exposure and HLA in healthy donors (dated by TCRdb to 2016 to 2017). Study-wide context: An earlier analysis of 587 of the donors reported about 280 Gb of sequence data and approximately 120 million unique TCR beta sequences obtained from approximately 180 million T cells. About 310 gigabases of sequencing data and 78 million or so unique TCR sequences were included in an early release covering roughly 600 HLA-typed donors. Among the roughly 390 genotyped donors, 81% belonged to the genetic ancestry cluster associated with self-reported Caucasian donors. The study aimed to test whether signatures of past pathogen exposure could be identified by cataloging public T cell receptors. The study used immunosequencing to profile the T cell repertoires of approximately 690 subjects and linked those repertoires to cytomegalovirus serostatus. In addition to the first cohort of hundreds of subjects, a separate validation cohort of approximately 130 different subjects was used. High-throughput TCR immunosequencing, statistical association of individual TCRs with disease status, and machine learning were combined to predict cytomegalovirus infection status. A later analysis re-analyzed previously published TCR beta repertoires from 660 or so donors and added high-resolution HLA genotyping to study TCR occurrence patterns. The later analysis used no new phenotypic data to find candidate immune exposures, relying instead on TCR beta sequences and their occurrence across donors. To decide whether each TCR beta V gene segment behaved as functional or pseudogenic, an earlier analysis of nearly 600 of the donors relied on high-throughput TCR beta sequencing. Donor age, sex, ethnicity and CMV serostatus were compiled together with the repertoire data. In a later genetic analysis, genome-wide SNP genotypes for about 55% of the roughly 700 donors were used, and that subset was treated as a discovery cohort. All discovery cohort repertoires had been generated using a single sequencing platform. Class I and class II HLA loci were covered by the typing at four-digit resolution. Typing coverage differed by locus: A, B, C, DRB1 and DQB1 were typed in about 629-640 donors, DQA1 in 522, DPA1 in 600 to 610, and DPB1 in just under 490. A few DR-DQ haplotypes were treated as single units for association and clustering because of strong linkage in the cohort. Among some 400 genotyped donors of the cohort, an average of roughly 230,000 unique TCR beta nucleotide sequences was sequenced per donor, of which about 18% were non-productive.

Details on this clone: Its antigen is still unknown. Nothing much larger sits one base from this clone, and base qualities are not available.

Taken from cysteine to phenylalanine, the CDR3 has 14 residues. Of the read, only the CDR3 DNA is kept; its 42 bases are in frame from base 1. The germline V gene specifies MDHEN as CDR1 and SYDVKM as CDR2. Unmatched junction bases come to 9, with V trimmed by 6 bases and J by 5 bases. The cohort was made up of roughly 670 healthy bone marrow donors. At the time of sampling, every cohort member was nominally healthy, though immune exposures that went unrecorded were likely present. The donor tested CMV seropositive, placing the donor among the roughly 270 seropositive members of the cohort. A peripheral blood sample was collected from each donor, and TCR beta sequencing was performed on peripheral blood mononuclear cells. The Qiagen DNeasy Blood Extraction Kit was used to extract genomic DNA from the blood cell samples. The paper as a whole reports these results and caveats: In the study, around 150 TCR beta chains were listed as associated with cytomegalovirus. Because the 87-base-pair reads could not distinguish some IMGT-functional V segments, including TRBV6-2 and TRBV6-3, those segments were excluded. Assigning TCR associations to individual alleles was difficult when HLA alleles, especially DR and DQ, strongly co-occurred. While some public TCRs were present in many individuals, most TCR sequences turned up only very rarely across donors. The sequencing pipeline was judged likely to have produced a cluster of highly shared sequence variants as a technical artifact. A further reported finding was that TCR beta sequences accurately predicted the HLA-A and HLA-B alleles for most subjects in the first cohort. Compared with equally common non-associated chains, HLA-associated TCR beta chains in a later analysis were more clonally expanded and had lower generation probabilities. The authors suggested that the approach could potentially be generalized to other disease states and immunological phenotypes. Over 15 rarely observed V segments, including chromosome 9 orphons, were excluded from the earlier analysis of several hundred of the donors because counts were too low. In an earlier analysis of approximately 590 of the donors, most TCR beta V segments appeared in productive rearrangements about 87% or about 30% of the time, broadly matching IMGT annotations. In a later genetic analysis, a missense DCLRE1C variant was associated with V-gene and J-gene trimming of TCR beta chains, and the association was replicated in an independent cohort. According to a later analysis, parvovirus B19, influenza, CMV and Epstein-Barr virus appeared linked to several top co-occurrence clusters. The only immune exposure information available for the cohort was CMV serostatus. Three of the identified cytomegalovirus-associated TCR beta chains were confirmed in vitro to be specific for cytomegalovirus antigens. Because HLA typing was missing for some donors at each locus, association tests included only the typed subset. The presence/absence analyses assumed that sequencing depth was roughly uniform across donors, and that assumption may not be true. Compared with the roughly 670-donor mean, donors in an Asian-associated ancestry cluster had fewer N-insertions in productive TCRs, according to a later genetic analysis. The cohort was sequenced for TCR beta chains only, and without alpha or paired-chain data the features that could be detected were limited. A later analysis associated 17,000 or so TCR beta sequences with specific HLA alleles at a false discovery rate of 0.05. Correlated functional status among segregating V segments might reflect linkage disequilibrium, but an unknown experimental factor could not be ruled out. The classifier was reported to diagnose cytomegalovirus status with high specificity and sensitivity in both the original cohort and the validation cohort. In a later analysis, the rate of TCR association differed among HLA loci, with DRB1 alleles having the most associated TCRs and HLA-C alleles having the fewest. In a later analysis, most CMV-associated TCR beta chains were found to appear HLA-restricted, with HLA associations seemingly driven largely by CMV exposure.

Library generation was performed with the immunoSEQ multiplex PCR assay. For the multiplex PCR, a mixture combining 60 forward primers for TCR Vbeta segments and 13 reverse primers for TCR Jbeta segments was used. The CDR3 region of rearranged TCR beta genes was amplified from genomic DNA by a multiplex PCR assay. The Illumina HiSeq System was used to sequence the amplified TCR beta libraries as 87-base-pair reads. On the study's bioinformatics: A later analysis tallied tens of millions of unique TCR beta chains across the 666 repertoires, and around 12 million of those chains were shared by two or more donors. To remove PCR and sequencing errors, raw reads were error-corrected and collapsed into unique sequences using a nearest-neighbor algorithm that merged closely related sequences. V, D and J gene segments were assigned by aligning CDR3 sequences to IMGT reference sequences. Each retained sequence needed at least a six-nucleotide match to both a V gene segment and a J gene segment. Rearrangements were called productive when the CDR3 lacked stop codons and stayed in frame with V and J; all others were non-productive. CDR3 was defined according to IMGT convention as the region running from the second conserved V-encoded cysteine to the conserved J-encoded phenylalanine. Sequences without an unambiguous match to a single V gene segment were excluded from the earlier analysis of about 640 of the donors. An earlier analysis of some 610 of the donors called V segments functional above 56.7% productive rearrangements and segregating when the between-donor standard deviation exceeded 5%. To diagnose cytomegalovirus status from the catalog of TCR beta chain sequences, a statistical classification framework was built. V and J gene assignment, in a later analysis, came from comparing TCR nucleotide sequences with IMGT/GENE-DB human TR gene sequences. The TCRdist pipeline was used in a later analysis to assign CDR3 sequences and most-parsimonious VDJ recombination scenarios. In a later analysis, each TCR beta chain was defined by its CDR3 amino acid sequence together with its V-gene family, and reads without a unique V-gene family were excluded. To address suspected cross-contamination and a sequencing artifact, a later analysis removed 592 highly shared, low-generation-probability nucleotide sequences. In a later analysis, a clonal expansion index for each public chain was calculated from normalized within-repertoire ranks of inferred template counts. A later analysis computed generation probabilities with a VDJ recombination model fitted to out-of-frame rearrangements, and checked the results against IGoR. In a later analysis, hypergeometric tests were used to score TCR-TCR, TCR-HLA and TCR-CMV co-occurrence, with a repertoire-size bias correction applied to TCR pairs. False discovery rates were estimated in a later analysis by permuting HLA or CMV assignments 20 times. A later analysis grouped co-occurring TCRs with DBSCAN, adding TCRdist sequence similarity when clustering within HLA-allele-positive subsets. For co-occurrence clustering, repertoires with fewer than 30,000 or more than 120,000 public chains were excluded, along with 5 or 6 repertoires with anomalous nucleotide sharing. TCRdb mirrors the immuneACCESS table, restricted to in-frame sequences. Some clones are absent from its copies; in checked studies, under half trace to an unresolved V gene, and the reason for the others is unknown. The DNA was the basis for D and trimming; V, J and clone size are from that table. The sample table lists 180,000 or so clones, around 77% of them with a count of one. Approximately 2.1% of the sample comes from the top ten.

The chain uses TRBV28 and TRBJ2-7; 8 of the junction bases match TRBD1. The sample taken for sequencing was PBMCs. This clonotype was obtained from a woman aged 25 to 45 in good health and CMV-seropositive. The CDR3 has the sequence CASSVDRVLNEQYF. The DNA sequence follows: TGTGCCAGCAGCGTGGACAGGGTCCTTAACGAGCAGTACTTC.